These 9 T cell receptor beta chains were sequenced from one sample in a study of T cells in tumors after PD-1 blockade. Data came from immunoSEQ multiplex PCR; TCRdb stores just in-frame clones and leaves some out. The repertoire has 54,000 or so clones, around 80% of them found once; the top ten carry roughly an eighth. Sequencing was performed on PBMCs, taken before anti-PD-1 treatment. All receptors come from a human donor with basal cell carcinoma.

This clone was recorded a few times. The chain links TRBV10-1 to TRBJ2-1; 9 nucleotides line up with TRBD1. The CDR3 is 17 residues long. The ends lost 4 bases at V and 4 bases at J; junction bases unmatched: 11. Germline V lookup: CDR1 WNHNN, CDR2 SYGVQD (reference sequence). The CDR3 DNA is TGCGCCAGCAGTGGCCGGGACAGGGTCAAGGAATACAATGAGCAGTTCTTC. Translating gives CASSGRDRVKEYNEQFF.

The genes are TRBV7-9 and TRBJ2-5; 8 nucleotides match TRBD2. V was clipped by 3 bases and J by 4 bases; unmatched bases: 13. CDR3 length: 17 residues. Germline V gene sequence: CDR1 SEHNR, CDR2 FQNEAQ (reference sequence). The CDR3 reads CASSFVPGLEGGETQYF. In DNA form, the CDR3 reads TGTGCCAGCAGCTTTGTACCGGGACTAGAGGGGGGAGAGACCCAGTACTTC.

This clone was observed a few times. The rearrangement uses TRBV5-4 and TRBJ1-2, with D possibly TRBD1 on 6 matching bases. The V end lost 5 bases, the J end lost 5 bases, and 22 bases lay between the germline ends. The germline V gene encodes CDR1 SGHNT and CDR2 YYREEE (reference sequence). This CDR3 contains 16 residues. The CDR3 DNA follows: TGTGCCAGCAGTCGTCCTCAGGGGATTCTTGGGTATGGCTACACCTTC. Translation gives CASSRPQGILGYGYTF. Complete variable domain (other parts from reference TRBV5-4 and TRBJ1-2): ETGVTQSPTHLIKTRGQQVTLRCSSQSGHNTVSWYQQALGQGPQFIFQYYREEENGRGNFPPRFSGLQFPNYSSELNVNALELDDSALYLCASSRPQGILGYGYTFGSGTRLTVV.

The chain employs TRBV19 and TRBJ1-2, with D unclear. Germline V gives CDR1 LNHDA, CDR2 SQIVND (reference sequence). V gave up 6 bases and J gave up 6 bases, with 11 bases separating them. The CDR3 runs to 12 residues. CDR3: CASRQSPHGYTF. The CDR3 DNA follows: TGTGCCAGTAGACAGAGCCCCCATGGCTACACCTTC.

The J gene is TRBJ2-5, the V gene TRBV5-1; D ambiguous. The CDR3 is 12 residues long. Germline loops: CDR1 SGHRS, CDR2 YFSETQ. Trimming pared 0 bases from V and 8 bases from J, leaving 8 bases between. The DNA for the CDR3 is TGCGCCAGCAGCTTGGACGGCCCCACCCAGTACTTC. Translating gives CASSLDGPTQYF.

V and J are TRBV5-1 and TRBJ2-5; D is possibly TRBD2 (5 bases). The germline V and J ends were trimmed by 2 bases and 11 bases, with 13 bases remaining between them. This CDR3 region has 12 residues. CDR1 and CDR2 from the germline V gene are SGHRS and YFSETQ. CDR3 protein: CASSFAGIAQYF. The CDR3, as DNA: TGCGCCAGCAGCTTCGCGGGTATAGCTCAGTACTTC.

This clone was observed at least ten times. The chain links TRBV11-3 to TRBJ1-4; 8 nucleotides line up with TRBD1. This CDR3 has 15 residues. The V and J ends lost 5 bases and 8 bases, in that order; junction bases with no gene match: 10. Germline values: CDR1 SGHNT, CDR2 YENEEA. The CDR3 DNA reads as TGTGCCAGCAGCATCGGACAGGGATGGTCCGAAAAACTGTTTTTT. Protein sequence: CASSIGQGWSEKLFF.

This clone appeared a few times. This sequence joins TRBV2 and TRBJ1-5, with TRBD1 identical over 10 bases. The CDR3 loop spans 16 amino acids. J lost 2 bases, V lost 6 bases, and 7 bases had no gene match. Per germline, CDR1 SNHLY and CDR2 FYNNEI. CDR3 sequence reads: CASRTGGTSGNQPQHF. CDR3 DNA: TGTGCCAGCAGGACAGGGGGCACGTCGGGCAATCAGCCCCAGCATTTT.

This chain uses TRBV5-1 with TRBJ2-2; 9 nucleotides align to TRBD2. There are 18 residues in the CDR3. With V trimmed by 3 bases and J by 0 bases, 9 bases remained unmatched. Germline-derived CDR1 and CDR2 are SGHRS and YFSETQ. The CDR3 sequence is CASSWGLAGTANTGELFF. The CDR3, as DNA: TGCGCCAGCAGCTGGGGGCTAGCGGGGACCGCGAACACCGGGGAGCTGTTTTTT.